The clone carrying this T cell receptor beta chain was picked up many times. Its specificity is not known. The sample originates from a study of human T cells and chemical hapten exposure. Study-wide results and limits: Relative to control repertoires, expanded TCRs gave rise to significantly more large CDR3 similarity clusters. TCRs above 1 in 1000 frequency did not change with DPC sensitization.

As for time point: patch test 3, about 24 weeks after DPC sensitization. Treatment in this sample: therapeutic diphenylcyclopropenone sensitization with weekly scalp DPC. Someone pulled total RNA out of unfractionated whole blood. V was cut by 0 bases and J by 8 bases, with 4 bases left in between. The CDR3 has 12 residues. Germline lookup yields CDR1 SGHVS and CDR2 FNYEAQ. The study used a library that attached unique molecular identifiers to individual cDNA molecules. In the authors' workflow: A per-sample median of around 100,000 TCRs was observed, with counts ranging from about 23,224 to 690,600. TCRdb itself ran the RACE reads through MiXCR, one entry per CDR3 protein. The V and J calls follow TCRdb's processing rather than the paper's. The data show roughly 38,000 distinct CDR3 sequences, with 9.5% seen just once and 26% held by the top ten.

Here the sequenced sample was whole blood, taken in connection with sensitization to the hapten diphenylcyclopropenone (DPC). This sequence was found in a man in his fifties or sixties with alopecia areata. Some clones in this sample may be carry-over from other donors' samples. This chain links TRBV7-6 with TRBJ1-4; D is uncertain. The CDR3 loop is CASSLATEKLFF. The CDR3 DNA reads TGTGCCAGCAGCTTAGCGACGGAAAAACTGTTTTTT.